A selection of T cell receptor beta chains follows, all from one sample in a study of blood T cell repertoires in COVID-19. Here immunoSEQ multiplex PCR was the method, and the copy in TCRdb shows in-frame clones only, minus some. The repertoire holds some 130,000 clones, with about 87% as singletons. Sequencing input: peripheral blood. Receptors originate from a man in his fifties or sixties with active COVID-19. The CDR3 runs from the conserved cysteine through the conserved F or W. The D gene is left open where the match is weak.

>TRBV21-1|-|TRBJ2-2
CASSVYGGPHANTGELFF
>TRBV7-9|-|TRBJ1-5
CASSLAGEESQHF
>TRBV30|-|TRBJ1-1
CAWSARGGSEAFF
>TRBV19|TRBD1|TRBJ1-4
CATSRTGPGNEKLFF
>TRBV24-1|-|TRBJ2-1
CATSDLRGYEQFF
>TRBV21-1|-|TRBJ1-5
CASGQTGHQPQHF
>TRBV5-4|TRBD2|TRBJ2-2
CATTSGGGNTGELFF
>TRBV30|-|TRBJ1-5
CAWSVRGREGQPQHF
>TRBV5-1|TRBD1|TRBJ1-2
CASAILTGGGGYTF
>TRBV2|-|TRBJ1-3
CASRGPGPGGNSGNTIYF
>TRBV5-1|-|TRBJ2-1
CASSLRQRGWDNEQFF
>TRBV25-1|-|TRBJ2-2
CASSLRNTGELFF
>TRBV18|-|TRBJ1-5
CASSRGLSNQPQHF
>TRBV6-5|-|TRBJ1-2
CASSYSGGLGGYTF
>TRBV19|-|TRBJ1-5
CASRDGGRPQHF
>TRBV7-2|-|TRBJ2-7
CASSLELGYEQYF
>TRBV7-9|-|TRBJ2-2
CASSFQGSGELFF
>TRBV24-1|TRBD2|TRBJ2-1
CATGTSGMNEQFF
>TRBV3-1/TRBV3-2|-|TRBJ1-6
CASSQGTGPNSPLHF
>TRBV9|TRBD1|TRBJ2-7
CASSAGTGGLYEQYF
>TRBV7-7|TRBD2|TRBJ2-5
CASSLGISGGQTQYF
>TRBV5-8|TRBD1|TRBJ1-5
CASSSSGTGGLNQPQHF
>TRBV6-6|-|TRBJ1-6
CASSYSSSPLHF
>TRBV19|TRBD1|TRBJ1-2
CASSTQGARGYTF
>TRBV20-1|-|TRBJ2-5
CSATQAGTQYF
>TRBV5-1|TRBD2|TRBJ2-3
CASSLPGGESDTQYF
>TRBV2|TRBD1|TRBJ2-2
CASSGTGFYTGELFF
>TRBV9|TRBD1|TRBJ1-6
CASSLFGTDPTPSAYNSPLHF
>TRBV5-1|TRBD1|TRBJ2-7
CASSRSGTGSSYEQYF
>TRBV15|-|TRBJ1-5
CATRERERNQPQHF
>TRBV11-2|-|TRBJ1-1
CASRAIGGNTEAFF
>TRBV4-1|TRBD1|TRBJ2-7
CASSPSRDRVEQYF
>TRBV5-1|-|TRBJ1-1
CASSLGGQRNTEAFF
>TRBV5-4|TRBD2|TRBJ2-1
CASSFGASGGINEQFF
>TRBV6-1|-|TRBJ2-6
CASSEARRSGANVLTF
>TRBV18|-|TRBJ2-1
CASSPRPGVSYNEQFF
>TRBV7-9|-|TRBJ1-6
CASSLIQDNSPLHF
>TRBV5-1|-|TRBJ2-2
CASSLRPGGETGELFF
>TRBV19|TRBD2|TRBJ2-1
CASSPGLAGINEQFF
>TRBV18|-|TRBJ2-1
CASSITTRGYNEQFF
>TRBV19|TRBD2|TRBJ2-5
CASSMYAGGETQYF
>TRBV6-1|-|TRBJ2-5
CASSERGETQYF
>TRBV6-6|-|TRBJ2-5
CASSTTGQETQYF
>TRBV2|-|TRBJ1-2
CASSELGQGGGYTF
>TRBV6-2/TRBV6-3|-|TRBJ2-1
CASSSTRYNEQFF
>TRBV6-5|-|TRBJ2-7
CASRKQGSEQYF
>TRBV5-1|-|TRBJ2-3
CASNALATDTQYF
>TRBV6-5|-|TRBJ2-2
CAGYPSVAGELFF
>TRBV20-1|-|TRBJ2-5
CSASWEAETQYF
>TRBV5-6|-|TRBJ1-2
CASSPGGGPNYGYTF
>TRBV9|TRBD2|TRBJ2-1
CASSERLAAYNEQFF
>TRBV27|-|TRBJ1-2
CASSTLGGGKYGYTF
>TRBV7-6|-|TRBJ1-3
CASSRGGGGGNTIYF
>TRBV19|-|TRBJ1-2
CASSILGRPIGYTF
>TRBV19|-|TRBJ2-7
CASSSIWDTNYEQYF
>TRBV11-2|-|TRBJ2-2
CASSRLTDGSGELFF
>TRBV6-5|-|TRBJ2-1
CASTGTSSYNEQFF
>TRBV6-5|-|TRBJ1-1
CASKTALNTEAFF